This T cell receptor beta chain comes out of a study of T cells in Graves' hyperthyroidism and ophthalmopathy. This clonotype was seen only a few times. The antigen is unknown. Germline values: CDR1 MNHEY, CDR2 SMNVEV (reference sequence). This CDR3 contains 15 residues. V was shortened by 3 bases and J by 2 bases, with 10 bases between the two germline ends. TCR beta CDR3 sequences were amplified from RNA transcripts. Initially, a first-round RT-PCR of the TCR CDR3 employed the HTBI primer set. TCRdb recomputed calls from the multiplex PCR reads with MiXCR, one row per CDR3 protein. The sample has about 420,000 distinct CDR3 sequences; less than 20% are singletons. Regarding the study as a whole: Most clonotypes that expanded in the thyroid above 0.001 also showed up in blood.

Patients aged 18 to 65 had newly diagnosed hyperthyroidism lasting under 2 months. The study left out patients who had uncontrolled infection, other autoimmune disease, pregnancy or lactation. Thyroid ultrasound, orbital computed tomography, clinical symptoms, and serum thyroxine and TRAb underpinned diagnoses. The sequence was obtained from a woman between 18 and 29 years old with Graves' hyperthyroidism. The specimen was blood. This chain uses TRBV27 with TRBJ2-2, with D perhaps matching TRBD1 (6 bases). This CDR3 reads CASSLNRVNTGELFF. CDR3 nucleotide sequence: TGTGCCAGCAGTTTGAACAGGGTAAACACCGGGGAGCTGTTTTTT.